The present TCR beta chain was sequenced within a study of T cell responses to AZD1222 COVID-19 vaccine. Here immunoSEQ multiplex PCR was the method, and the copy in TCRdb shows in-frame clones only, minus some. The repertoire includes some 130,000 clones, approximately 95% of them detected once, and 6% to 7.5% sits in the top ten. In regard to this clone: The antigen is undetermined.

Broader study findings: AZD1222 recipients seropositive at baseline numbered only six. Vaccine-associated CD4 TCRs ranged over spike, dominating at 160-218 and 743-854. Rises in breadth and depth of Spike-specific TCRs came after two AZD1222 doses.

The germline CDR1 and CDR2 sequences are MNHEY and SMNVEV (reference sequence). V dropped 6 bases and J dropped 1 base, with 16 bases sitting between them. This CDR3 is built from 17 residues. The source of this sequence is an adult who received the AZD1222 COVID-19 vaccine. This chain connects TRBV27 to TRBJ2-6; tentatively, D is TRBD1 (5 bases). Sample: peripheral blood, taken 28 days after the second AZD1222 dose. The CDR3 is CASSNFEQVSGANVLTF. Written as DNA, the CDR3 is TGTGCCAGCAGCAACTTTGAACAGGTTTCTGGGGCCAACGTCCTGACTTTC.